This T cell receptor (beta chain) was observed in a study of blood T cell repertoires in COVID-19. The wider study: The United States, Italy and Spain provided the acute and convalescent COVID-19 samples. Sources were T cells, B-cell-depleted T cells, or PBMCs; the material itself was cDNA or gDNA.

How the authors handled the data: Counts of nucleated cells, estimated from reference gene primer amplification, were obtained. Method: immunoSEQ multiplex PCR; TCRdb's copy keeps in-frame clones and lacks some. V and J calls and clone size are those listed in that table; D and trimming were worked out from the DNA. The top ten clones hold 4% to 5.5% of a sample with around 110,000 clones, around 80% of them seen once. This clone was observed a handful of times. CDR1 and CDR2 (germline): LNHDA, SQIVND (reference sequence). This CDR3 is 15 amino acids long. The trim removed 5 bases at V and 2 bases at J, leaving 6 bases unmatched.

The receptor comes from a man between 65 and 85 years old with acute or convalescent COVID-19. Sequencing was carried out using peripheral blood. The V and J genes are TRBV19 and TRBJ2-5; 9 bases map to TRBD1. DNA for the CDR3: TGTGCCAGTAGTCTCGGACAGGGGTGGCAAGAGACCCAGTACTTC. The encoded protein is CASSLGQGWQETQYF.